The rows below give T cell receptor beta chains drawn from one sample of a study of blood T cell repertoires in COVID-19. TCRdb's copy holds only in-frame clones and misses some; the assay was immunoSEQ multiplex PCR. The data hold about 160,000 clones, with 65% to 85% observed a single time. The sequencing input was peripheral blood. Receptors originate from an elderly woman with active or convalescent COVID-19. CDR3s include the opening cysteine and the closing phenylalanine or tryptophan. Each record gives: V gene, J gene, D gene, clone size, CDR3 protein, CDR3 DNA. A D gene is named only where the DNA matches it firmly. Size is omitted from some rows. Given values are once, few, many or a class for expanded clones.

TRBV4-3	TRBJ2-6	TRBD2	-	CASSLLAGSSSGANVLTF	TGCGCCAGCAGCCTTCTAGCGGGGTCGAGCTCTGGGGCCAACGTCCTGACTTTC
TRBV29-1	TRBJ1-1	-	-	CSVEGQMNTEAFF	TGCAGCGTTGAAGGCCAGATGAACACTGAAGCTTTCTTT
TRBV6-6	TRBJ1-1	-	-	CASNLGEGVRTEAFF	TGTGCCAGCAACCTGGGCGAAGGGGTCCGGACTGAAGCTTTCTTT
TRBV11-3	TRBJ2-4	-	-	CASSFDAGAGNIQYF	TGTGCCAGCAGCTTCGATGCGGGGGCGGGGAACATTCAGTACTTC
TRBV3-1/TRBV3-2	TRBJ1-1	-	once	CASSQDNPQRAFF	TGTGCCAGCAGCCAAGATAACCCACAAAGAGCTTTCTTT
TRBV6-2/TRBV6-3	TRBJ1-5	-	-	CASSYGGARQPQHF	TGTGCCAGCAGTTACGGGGGGGCGCGTCAGCCCCAGCATTTT
TRBV5-6	TRBJ1-1	TRBD1	once	CASSPTGEVRTEAFF	TGTGCCAGCAGCCCGACAGGGGAGGTGAGAACTGAAGCTTTCTTT
TRBV9	TRBJ1-1	-	few	CASSVVHTNTEAFF	TGTGCCAGCAGCGTAGTTCACACGAACACTGAAGCTTTCTTT
TRBV6-2/TRBV6-3	TRBJ1-1	TRBD1	-	CASSPPGTGGALGAFF	TGTGCCAGCAGTCCCCCAGGGACAGGGGGGGCTTTAGGAGCTTTCTTT
TRBV19	TRBJ2-6	-	-	CASRMTDTGANVLTF	TGTGCCAGTAGGATGACAGACACTGGGGCCAACGTCCTGACTTTC
TRBV3-1/TRBV3-2	TRBJ1-2	-	-	CASSQYYDSYGYTF	TGTGCCAGCAGCCAGTACTACGACAGCTATGGCTACACCTTC
TRBV5-8	TRBJ1-5	-	-	CASSLVRNQPQHF	TGTGCCAGCAGCTTGGTGAGAAATCAGCCCCAGCATTTT
TRBV7-9	TRBJ2-1	-	-	CASSLHERSYNEQFF	TGTGCCAGCAGCTTACATGAGCGTTCCTACAATGAGCAGTTCTTC
TRBV9	TRBJ1-2	TRBD1	-	CASSVEGAGSHGYTF	TGTGCCAGCAGCGTAGAGGGGGCAGGATCCCATGGCTACACCTTC
TRBV3-1/TRBV3-2	TRBJ2-7	-	-	CASSQDAAGEQYF	TGTGCCAGCAGCCAAGACGCAGCCGGGGAGCAGTACTTC
TRBV19	TRBJ1-2	-	-	CASSKEGSGYTF	TGTGCCAGTAGTAAGGAAGGGAGTGGCTACACCTTC
TRBV5-1	TRBJ2-4	TRBD2	few	CASSLGASGGPTGKNIQYF	TGCGCCAGCAGCTTGGGCGCTAGCGGGGGGCCAACGGGCAAAAACATTCAGTACTTC
TRBV5-1	TRBJ2-3	-	once	CASSLGQTDTQYF	TGCGCCAGCAGCTTGGGGCAGACAGATACGCAGTATTTT
TRBV7-8	TRBJ2-3	TRBD2	-	CASSRGAGGPSTQYF	TGTGCCAGCAGCCGAGGGGCGGGGGGCCCATCTACGCAGTATTTT
TRBV6-5	TRBJ1-5	-	-	CASSLQGDQPQHF	TGTGCCAGCAGTTTACAGGGTGATCAGCCCCAGCATTTT
TRBV11-3	TRBJ1-5	-	-	CASSLDRDQPQHF	TGTGCCAGCAGCTTAGATCGCGATCAGCCCCAGCATTTT
TRBV11-2	TRBJ1-3	TRBD1	once	CASSATGGSGNTIYF	TGTGCCAGCAGCGCAACAGGGGGCTCTGGAAACACCATATATTTT
TRBV30	TRBJ1-1	-	-	CAWSRGRNTEAFF	TGTGCCTGGAGTAGGGGAAGGAACACTGAAGCTTTCTTT
TRBV4-3	TRBJ1-6	TRBD1	once	CASSHRTGNSPLHF	TGCGCCAGCAGCCATCGGACAGGGAATTCACCCCTCCACTTT
TRBV19	TRBJ2-1	-	once	CASSIGTYEQFF	TGTGCCAGTAGTATTGGGACATATGAGCAGTTCTTC
TRBV18	TRBJ1-6	-	-	CASSPPNPGNSPLHF	TGTGCCAGCTCACCACCGAACCCAGGGAATTCACCCCTCCACTTT
TRBV9	TRBJ2-3	-	-	CASTETGRITDTQYF	TGTGCCAGCACTGAGACAGGGAGGATTACAGATACGCAGTATTTT
TRBV15	TRBJ2-1	-	-	CATSRGRLFFNEQFF	TGTGCCACCAGCAGAGGGCGACTGTTCTTCAATGAGCAGTTCTTC
TRBV4-3	TRBJ2-1	-	-	CASSQTFPSFYNEQFF	TGCGCCAGCAGCCAAACCTTCCCCAGTTTCTACAATGAGCAGTTCTTC
TRBV6-2/TRBV6-3	TRBJ1-5	TRBD1	-	CASSPPGTGGNQPQHF	TGTGCCAGCAGCCCCCCCGGGACAGGGGGCAATCAGCCCCAGCATTTT
TRBV6-2/TRBV6-3	TRBJ1-6	-	-	CASSSEGGADYNSPLHF	TGTGCCAGCAGCTCCGAGGGGGGGGCCGACTATAATTCACCCCTCCACTTT
TRBV19	TRBJ1-2	-	-	CASSMRGTPYGYTF	TGTGCCAGTAGTATGAGGGGGACCCCCTATGGCTACACCTTC
TRBV4-3	TRBJ1-2	TRBD1	-	CASSQDLGQAYGYTF	TGCGCCAGCAGCCAGGACCTCGGACAGGCCTATGGCTACACCTTC
TRBV27	TRBJ1-4	-	-	CASGQGEKLFF	TGTGCCAGCGGGCAGGGTGAAAAACTGTTTTTT
TRBV19	TRBJ1-5	TRBD1	-	CASSILQGRYNNQPQHF	TGTGCCAGTAGTATATTACAGGGGAGATATAACAATCAGCCCCAGCATTTT
TRBV6-5	TRBJ2-1	TRBD2	-	CASSYGSSGGGEQFF	TGTGCCAGCAGTTACGGGTCTAGCGGGGGGGGTGAGCAGTTCTTC
TRBV9	TRBJ1-4	-	-	CASSAWMGAPNEKLFF	TGTGCCAGCAGCGCCTGGATGGGGGCTCCTAATGAAAAACTGTTTTTT
TRBV27	TRBJ1-5	TRBD1	-	CASNNQGAGQPQHF	TGTGCCAGCAATAACCAGGGGGCAGGTCAGCCCCAGCATTTT
TRBV18	TRBJ2-7	-	-	CASSPPQGFEQYF	TGTGCCAGCTCACCACCGCAGGGTTTCGAGCAGTACTTC
TRBV4-3	TRBJ1-2	-	once	CASSQETGNYGYTF	TGCGCCAGCAGCCAAGAGACAGGAAACTATGGCTACACCTTC
TRBV6-1	TRBJ2-2	-	once	CASSEPPGFANTGELFF	TGTGCCAGCAGTGAACCCCCCGGGTTCGCGAACACCGGGGAGCTGTTTTTT
TRBV2	TRBJ1-5	TRBD1	-	CASRDSNQPQHF	TGTGCCAGCCGGGACAGTAATCAGCCCCAGCATTTT
TRBV19	TRBJ1-2	TRBD1	-	CASSSRTGAEGYGYTF	TGTGCCAGTAGTAGTAGGACAGGGGCGGAAGGTTATGGCTACACCTTC
TRBV10-1	TRBJ1-1	TRBD1	-	CASNPGTGNTEAFF	TGCGCCAGCAACCCCGGGACAGGGAACACTGAAGCTTTCTTT
TRBV5-4	TRBJ2-7	TRBD2	-	CASSLGGSGGSFEQYF	TGTGCCAGCAGCTTGGGGGGTAGCGGGGGATCCTTCGAGCAGTACTTC
TRBV5-6	TRBJ1-5	-	-	CASSLRGYSNQPQHF	TGTGCCAGCAGCTTGCGGGGATATAGCAATCAGCCCCAGCATTTT
TRBV6-6	TRBJ2-5	TRBD2	-	CASSHGLAGDQETQYF	TGTGCCAGCAGCCACGGACTAGCGGGGGACCAAGAGACCCAGTACTTC
TRBV27	TRBJ2-1	-	-	CASSPGHILYNEQFF	TGTGCCAGCAGTCCGGGACACATCCTTTACAATGAGCAGTTCTTC